This T cell receptor (beta chain) was recorded in a study of identical twins. The study's findings and limits: Excess sharing between twins was weaker in beta out-of-frame sequences.

The V end was cut by 2 bases, the J end by 3 bases, with 12 bases between. Germline CDR1 and CDR2: KGHDR and SFDVKD. This CDR3 comprises 16 residues. Template switching (which added a universal primer site) was used, and cDNA carried unique molecular identifiers. TCRdb reprocessed the 5' RACE reads via MiXCR and lists one record per CDR3 protein. The table includes 500,000 to 700,000 distinct CDR3 sequences, 7.1% detected once. This clonotype was seen a few times. The antigen is unknown. This sample was shared with a second study, whose subject was yellow fever vaccine responses in identical twins. That work contributes: The authors reported partly convergent, partly personalized vaccine responses in identical twins.

The sequence was collected from a woman under 30 in good health. The rearrangement uses TRBV24-1 and TRBJ2-2; TRBD1 is a possible D gene (6 bases). The sample was PBMCs. CDR3 region: CATSDSTGTYTGELFF. CDR3 DNA sequence: TGTGCCACCAGTGATTCCACAGGGACCTACACCGGGGAGCTGTTTTTT.